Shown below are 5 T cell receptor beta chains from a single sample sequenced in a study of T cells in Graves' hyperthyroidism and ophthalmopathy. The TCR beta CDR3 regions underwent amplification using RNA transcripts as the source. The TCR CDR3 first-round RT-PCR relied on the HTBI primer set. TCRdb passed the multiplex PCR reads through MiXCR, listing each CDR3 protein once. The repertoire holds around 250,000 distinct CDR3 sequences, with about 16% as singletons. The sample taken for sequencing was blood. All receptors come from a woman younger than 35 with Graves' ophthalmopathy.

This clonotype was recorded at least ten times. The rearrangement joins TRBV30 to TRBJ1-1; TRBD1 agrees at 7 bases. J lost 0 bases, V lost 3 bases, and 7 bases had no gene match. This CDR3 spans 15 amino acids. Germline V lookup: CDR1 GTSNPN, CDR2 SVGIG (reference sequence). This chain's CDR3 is CAWSRGLSMNTEAFF. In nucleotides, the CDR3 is TGTGCCTGGAGCAGGGGGTTATCCATGAACACTGAAGCTTTCTTT.

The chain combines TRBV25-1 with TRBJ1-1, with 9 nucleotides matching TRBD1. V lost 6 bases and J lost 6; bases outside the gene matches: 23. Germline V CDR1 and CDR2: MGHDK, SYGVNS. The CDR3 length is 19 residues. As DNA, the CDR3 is TGTGCCAGCAGCGGTTCCCCCCGTCCGGGACAGGGTTTGAGATCTGAAGCTTTCTTT. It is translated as CASSGSPRPGQGLRSEAFF.

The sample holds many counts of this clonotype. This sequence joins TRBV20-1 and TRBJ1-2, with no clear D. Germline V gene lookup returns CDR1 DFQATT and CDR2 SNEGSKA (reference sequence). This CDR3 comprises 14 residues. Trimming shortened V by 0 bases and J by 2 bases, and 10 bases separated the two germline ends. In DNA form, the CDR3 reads TGCAGTGCTAGAGACCTTATCAGCAACTATGGCTACACCTTC. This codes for CSARDLISNYGYTF.

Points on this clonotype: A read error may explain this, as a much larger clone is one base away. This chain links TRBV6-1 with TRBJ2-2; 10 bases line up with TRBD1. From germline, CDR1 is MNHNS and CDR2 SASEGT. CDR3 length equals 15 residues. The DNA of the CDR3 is TGTGCCAGCAGAGCGGGACAGGGGAACACCGGGGAGCCGTTTTTT. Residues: CASRAGQGNTGEPFF.

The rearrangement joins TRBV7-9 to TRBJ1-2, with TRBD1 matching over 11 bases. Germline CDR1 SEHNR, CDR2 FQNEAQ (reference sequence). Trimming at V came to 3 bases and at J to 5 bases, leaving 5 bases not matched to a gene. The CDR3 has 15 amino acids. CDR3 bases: TGTGCCAGCAGCTTTCCCGGGACAGGGGGATATGGCTACACCTTC. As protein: CASSFPGTGGYGYTF.